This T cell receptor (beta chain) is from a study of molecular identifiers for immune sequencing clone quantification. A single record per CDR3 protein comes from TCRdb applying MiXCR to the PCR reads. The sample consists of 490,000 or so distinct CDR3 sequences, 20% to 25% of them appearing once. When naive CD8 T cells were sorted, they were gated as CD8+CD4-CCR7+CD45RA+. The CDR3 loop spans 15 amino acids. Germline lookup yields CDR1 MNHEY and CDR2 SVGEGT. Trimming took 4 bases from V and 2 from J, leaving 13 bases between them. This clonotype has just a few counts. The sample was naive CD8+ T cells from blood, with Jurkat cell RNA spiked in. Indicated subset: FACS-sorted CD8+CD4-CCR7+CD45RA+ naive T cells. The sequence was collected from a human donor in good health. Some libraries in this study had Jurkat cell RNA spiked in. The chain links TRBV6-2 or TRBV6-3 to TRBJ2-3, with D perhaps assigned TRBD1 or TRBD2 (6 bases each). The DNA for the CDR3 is TGTGCCAGCAGTTCCTTAGGGGGGCTCACAGATACGCAGTATTTT. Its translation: CASSSLGGLTDTQYF.